This passage covers 20 T cell receptor beta chains from one sample sequenced in a study of technical replicates of blood from a handful of donors (dated by TCRdb to about 2017). Preparation of the library involved the immunoSEQ multiplex PCR assay. The table was pulled from immuneACCESS by TCRdb, which kept in-frame rearrangements only. Such tables lose some clones; where checked, under half of the loss comes from unresolved V genes, and the rest has no known cause. Counted in this sample were about 100,000 clones; about 94% of them appeared once. Together, the top ten hold 0.2% to 0.25% of the sample. Sample: T cells isolated from PBMCs. The receptors shown here come from a human donor in good health.

The J gene is TRBJ2-1, the V gene TRBV7-5; the table's D gene call, TRBD1, was not cross checked with the DNA. TRBV7-5 is a pseudogene segment. The CDR3 is 12 residues long. The DNA for the CDR3 is TGTGTCAGAAGCCGTCCCGGACAGGAGCAGTTCTTC. Its translation is CVRSRPGQEQFF.

The chain links TRBV9 to TRBJ1-2, with TRBD1 matching over 8 bases. J was trimmed by 7 bases and V by 4 bases; bases with no gene match: 15. Looked up from germline, CDR1 is SGDLS and CDR2 is YYNGEE. The length of the CDR3 is 16 residues. The CDR3 DNA reads TGTGCCAGCAGCCCCCGAGAGGGGCAGGGGGCGATTGGCTACACCTTC. Protein: CASSPREGQGAIGYTF.

The CDR3 region has the DNA TGTGCCAGCAGCCTGGGGGCCAGCTCTGGAAACACCATATATTTT. It translates to CASSLGASSGNTIYF. This chain connects TRBV7-6 to TRBJ1-3; the D gene is possibly TRBD1 (6 bases). CDR3 length equals 15 residues. V gave up 5 bases and J gave up 0 bases, with 11 bases separating them. Germline values: CDR1 SGHVS, CDR2 FNYEAQ.

This chain uses TRBV2 with TRBJ2-5; 7 bases match TRBD1. Unmatched junction bases numbered 11, after V lost 3 bases and J lost 7 bases. Germline V gene data show CDR1 as SNHLY and CDR2 as FYNNEI. The CDR3 has 15 residues. CDR3 sequence reads: CASSDSLDRRGTQYF. The CDR3 bases are TGTGCCAGCAGTGACTCTTTGGACAGGCGAGGGACCCAGTACTTC.

The genes are TRBV15 and TRBJ1-5; the D is unclear. Per germline, CDR1 LNHNV and CDR2 YYDKDF (reference sequence). The CDR3 contains 16 residues. V lost 4 bases and J 5 bases, leaving 18 bases between the germline ends. The CDR3, as DNA: TGTGCCACCAGCACCACGCTGGGCAGGATCGATCAGCCCCAGCATTTT. Encoded protein: CATSTTLGRIDQPQHF.

This clone was recorded a few times. This chain joins TRBV5-1 and TRBJ1-1, with 8 bases matching TRBD1. J lost 2 bases, V lost 4 bases, and 7 bases had no gene match. Germline CDR1 and CDR2: SGHRS and YFSETQ. The CDR3 consists of 15 residues. The CDR3, as DNA: TGCGCCAGCAGCCCCGGACAGGGTCGAAACACTGAAGCTTTCTTT. Translating gives CASSPGQGRNTEAFF. Drawing the rest from reference TRBV5-1 and TRBJ1-1, the complete variable domain is KAGVTQTPRYLIKTRGQQVTLSCSPISGHRSVSWYQQTPGQGLQFLFEYFSETQRNKGNFPGRFSGRQFSNSRSEMNVSTLELGDSALYLCASSPGQGRNTEAFFGQGTRLTVV.

The chain is built from TRBV4-1 and TRBJ2-3, with 11 bases fitting TRBD2. V dropped 4 bases and J dropped 3; count of bases not matched to a gene: 6. Looked up from germline, CDR1 is MGHRA and CDR2 is YSYEKL. There are 16 residues in the CDR3. The CDR3 reads CASSPLTSGGTDTQYF. The CDR3, as DNA: TGCGCCAGCAGCCCGCTTACTAGCGGGGGAACAGATACGCAGTATTTT.

V is TRBV11-2 and J is TRBJ1-1; D perhaps matches TRBD1 (6 bases). Per germline, CDR1 SGHAT and CDR2 FQNNGV. Trimming stripped 0 bases from V and 1 base from J, with 18 bases between. This CDR3 is 18 amino acids long. The CDR3 DNA is TGTGCCAGCAGCTTAGATAAAAACAGGGTGGGGGCGAACACTGAAGCTTTCTTT. Translating gives CASSLDKNRVGANTEAFF.

The J gene is TRBJ1-1, the V gene TRBV28; weak D call: TRBD1 (6 bases). With 7 bases removed from V and 4 bases from J, the gap between germline ends came to 22 bases. The CDR3 spans 16 residues. Germline V gene data show CDR1 as MDHEN and CDR2 as SYDVKM. The CDR3 DNA reads TGTGCCAGCACCTCGCCGGGCAGGGGTGGCGGCACTGAAGCTTTCTTT. The encoded protein is CASTSPGRGGGTEAFF.

The chain combines TRBV5-7 with TRBJ1-5; a possible D gene is TRBD1 (5 bases). TRBV5-7 has ORF status, its function being uncertain. Trimming stripped 4 bases from V and 5 bases from J, with 16 bases between. The CDR3 is made up of 15 amino acids. CDR3 region: CASSEDRGKDQPQHF. CDR3 in DNA: TGTGCCAGCAGCGAAGATCGGGGGAAAGATCAGCCCCAGCATTTT.

The CDR3 DNA is TGTGCCAGTAGTATATACCCGACTAGCGGATACAATGAGCAGTTCTTC. Protein product: CASSIYPTSGYNEQFF. The rearrangement links TRBV19 to TRBJ2-1; TRBD2 agrees at 9 bases. Germline V gene data show CDR1 as LNHDA and CDR2 as SQIVND (reference sequence). V lost 2 bases and J lost 4; bases outside the gene matches: 6. The CDR3 runs 16 residues.

This clone was counted a single time. The junction shows a germline mismatch at one end, possibly a read error. The chain carries TRBV19 and TRBJ1-1, with TRBD1 matching over 7 bases. This CDR3 is built from 14 residues. Germline lookup yields CDR1 LNHDA and CDR2 SQIVND (reference sequence). The CDR3 loop is CASSRYKWDREAFF. DNA for the CDR3: TGTGCCAGCAGTAGGTATAAGTGGGACAGAGAAGCTTTCTTT.

The V call is TRBV28, the J call TRBJ2-1; 8 nucleotides line up with TRBD2. The J segment lost 3 bases and the V segment lost 4 bases, leaving 8 bases of the junction unmatched. CDR3 length equals 16 residues. Germline V gene sequence: CDR1 MDHEN, CDR2 SYDVKM. The DNA for the CDR3 is TGTGCCAGCAGTTCCCGGGTAGCGGGGCTCTACAATGAGCAGTTCTTC. This codes for CASSSRVAGLYNEQFF.

The V and J genes are TRBV27 and TRBJ1-4, with a possible D match to TRBD1 (6 bases). This CDR3 spans 13 amino acids. Germline V CDR1 and CDR2: MNHEY, SMNVEV (reference sequence). V lost 6 bases to trimming and J lost 5 bases, with 10 bases between them. The CDR3 reads CASRQTGNEKLFF. The CDR3 nucleotides read TGTGCCAGCAGGCAAACAGGGAATGAAAAACTGTTTTTT.

This chain connects TRBV5-6 to TRBJ2-7; 9 bases map to TRBD2. Germline V lookup: CDR1 SGHDT, CDR2 YYEEEE. This CDR3 contains 15 residues. Trimming at V came to 2 bases and at J to 3 bases, leaving 6 bases not matched to a gene. The CDR3 here is CASSFWGRGGYEQYF. The CDR3 DNA reads TGTGCCAGCAGCTTTTGGGGGCGGGGGGGCTACGAGCAGTACTTC.

The chain couples TRBV6-1 to TRBJ1-1; no clear D. V gave up 6 bases and J gave up 11 bases, with 16 bases separating them. CDR3 length equals 12 residues. Germline lookup yields CDR1 MNHNS and CDR2 SASEGT. CDR3 DNA sequence: TGTGCCAGCAGACTAGGACCGGAGCACGCTTTCTTT. Amino acids: CASRLGPEHAFF.

This clone has just one count. The chain couples TRBV6-4 to TRBJ2-2, with 9 bases identical to TRBD2. Germline V gene data show CDR1 as MRHNA and CDR2 as SNTAGT. V shed 4 bases, J shed 0 bases, and the junction held 3 bases outside the gene matches. The CDR3 runs 16 residues. The CDR3 protein is CASSGAGGANTGELFF. DNA for the CDR3: TGTGCCAGCAGTGGAGCGGGAGGCGCGAACACCGGGGAGCTGTTTTTT.

This clone showed up just once. The chain is built from TRBV11-3 and TRBJ2-2, with 14 bases aligning to TRBD2. Per germline, CDR1 SGHNT and CDR2 YENEEA. J gave up 6 bases and V 5 bases, and 5 bases lay outside the gene matches. The CDR3 has 16 residues. In DNA form, the CDR3 reads TGTGCCAGCAGCCCCCGACTAGCGGGAGGGGCCGGGGAGCTGTTTTTT. Translating gives CASSPRLAGGAGELFF.

The rearrangement links TRBV6-1 to TRBJ2-7; TRBD2 matches at 9 bases. CDR1 MNHNS and CDR2 SASEGT come from the germline V gene. This CDR3 region has 15 residues. V gave up 6 bases and J gave up 0 bases; unmatched junction bases: 6. CDR3 nucleotide sequence: TGTGCCAGCAGGTTAGCGGGGGCGAGCTCCTACGAGCAGTACTTC. Translated, it gives CASRLAGASSYEQYF.

V usage is TRBV27 and J usage is TRBJ1-4, with D perhaps matching TRBD1 (5 bases). Germline V gives CDR1 MNHEY, CDR2 SMNVEV (reference sequence). The V end lost 1 base, the J end lost 3 bases, and 9 bases lay between the germline ends. There are 15 residues in the CDR3. CDR3 nucleotides: TGTGCCAGCAGTTTATTCCCCAGGGCTAATGAAAAACTGTTTTTT. Protein sequence: CASSLFPRANEKLFF. Based on the CDR3 plus reference TRBV27 and TRBJ1-4, the full variable domain is EAQVTQNPRYLITVTGKKLTVTCSQNMNHEYMSWYRQDPGLGLRQIYYSMNVEVTDKGDVPEGYKVSRKEKRNFPLILESPSPNQTSLYFCASSLFPRANEKLFFGSGTQLSVL.